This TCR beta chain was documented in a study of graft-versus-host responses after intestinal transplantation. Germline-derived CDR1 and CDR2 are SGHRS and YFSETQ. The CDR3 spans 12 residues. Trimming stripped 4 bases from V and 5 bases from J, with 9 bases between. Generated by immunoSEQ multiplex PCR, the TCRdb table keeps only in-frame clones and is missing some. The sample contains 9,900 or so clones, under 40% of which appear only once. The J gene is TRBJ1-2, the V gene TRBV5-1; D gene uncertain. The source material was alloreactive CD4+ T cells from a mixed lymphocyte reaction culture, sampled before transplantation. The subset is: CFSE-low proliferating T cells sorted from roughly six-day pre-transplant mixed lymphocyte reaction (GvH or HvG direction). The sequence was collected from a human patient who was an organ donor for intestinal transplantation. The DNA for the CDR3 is TGCGCCAGCAGCATGGACTTATATGGCTACACCTTC. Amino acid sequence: CASSMDLYGYTF.